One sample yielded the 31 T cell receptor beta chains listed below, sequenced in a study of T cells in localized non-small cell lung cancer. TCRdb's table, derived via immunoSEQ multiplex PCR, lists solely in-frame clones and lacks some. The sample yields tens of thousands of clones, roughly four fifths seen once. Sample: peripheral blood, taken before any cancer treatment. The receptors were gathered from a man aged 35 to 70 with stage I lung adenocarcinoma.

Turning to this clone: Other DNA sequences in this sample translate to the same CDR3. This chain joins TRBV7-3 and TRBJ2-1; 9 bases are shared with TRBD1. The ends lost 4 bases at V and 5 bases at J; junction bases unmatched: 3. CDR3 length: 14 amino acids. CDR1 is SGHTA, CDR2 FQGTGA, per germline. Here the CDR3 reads CASSSGQGNNEQFF. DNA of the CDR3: TGTGCCAGCAGCTCGGGACAGGGTAACAATGAGCAGTTCTTC. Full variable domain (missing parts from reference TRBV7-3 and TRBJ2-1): GAGVSQTPSNKVTEKGKYVELRCDPISGHTALYWYRQSLGQGPEFLIYFQGTGAADDSGLPNDRFFAVRPEGSVSTLKIQRTERGDSAVYLCASSSGQGNNEQFFGPGTRLTVL.

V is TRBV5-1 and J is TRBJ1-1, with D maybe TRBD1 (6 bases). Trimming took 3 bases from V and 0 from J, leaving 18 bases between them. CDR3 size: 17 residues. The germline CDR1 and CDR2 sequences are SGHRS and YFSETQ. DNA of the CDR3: TGCGCCAGCAGCTCCAAAACAGGGACCGTCATGAACACTGAAGCTTTCTTT. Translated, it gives CASSSKTGTVMNTEAFF. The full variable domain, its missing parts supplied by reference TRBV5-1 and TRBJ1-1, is KAGVTQTPRYLIKTRGQQVTLSCSPISGHRSVSWYQQTPGQGLQFLFEYFSETQRNKGNFPGRFSGRQFSNSRSEMNVSTLELGDSALYLCASSSKTGTVMNTEAFFGQGTRLTVV.

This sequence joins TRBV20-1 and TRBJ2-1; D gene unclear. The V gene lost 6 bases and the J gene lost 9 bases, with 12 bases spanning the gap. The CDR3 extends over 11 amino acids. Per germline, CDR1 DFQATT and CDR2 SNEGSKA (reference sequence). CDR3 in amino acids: CSAALSGEQFF. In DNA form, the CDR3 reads TGCAGTGCCGCCCTCTCCGGTGAGCAGTTCTTC.

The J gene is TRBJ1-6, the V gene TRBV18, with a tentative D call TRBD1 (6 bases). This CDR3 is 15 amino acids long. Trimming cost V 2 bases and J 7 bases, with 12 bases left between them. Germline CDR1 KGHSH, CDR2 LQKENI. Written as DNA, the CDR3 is TGTGCCAGCTCACCATCCGGGGGGCCGAATTCACCCCTCCACTTT. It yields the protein CASSPSGGPNSPLHF.

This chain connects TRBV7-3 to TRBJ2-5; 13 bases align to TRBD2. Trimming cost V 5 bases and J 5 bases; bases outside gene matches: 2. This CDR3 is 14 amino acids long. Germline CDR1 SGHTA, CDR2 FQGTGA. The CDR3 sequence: CASSAGLAGETQYF. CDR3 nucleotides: TGTGCCAGCAGCGCGGGACTAGCGGGGGAGACCCAGTACTTC.

The CDR3 here is CASSQPSAGQGDSKPPYEQYF. The CDR3 bases are TGCGCCAGCAGTCAACCCTCGGCAGGACAGGGGGACTCGAAGCCCCCCTACGAGCAGTACTTC. The chain joins TRBV23-1 to TRBJ2-7; 10 bases fit TRBD1. TRBV23-1 is assigned to the ORF class and has an uncertain function. With 2 bases clipped from V and 2 bases from J, the junction kept 21 bases outside the gene matches. The CDR3 is 21 amino acids.

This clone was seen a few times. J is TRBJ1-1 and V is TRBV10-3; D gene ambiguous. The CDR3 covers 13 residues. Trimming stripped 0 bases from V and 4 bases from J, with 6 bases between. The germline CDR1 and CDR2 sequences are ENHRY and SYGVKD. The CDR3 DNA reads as TGTGCCATCAGTGAGTCGAAGGCCACTGAAGCTTTCTTT. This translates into CAISESKATEAFF.

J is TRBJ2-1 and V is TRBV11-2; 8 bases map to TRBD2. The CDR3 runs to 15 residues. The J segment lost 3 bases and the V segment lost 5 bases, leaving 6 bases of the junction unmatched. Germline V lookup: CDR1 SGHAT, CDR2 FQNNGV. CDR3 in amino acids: CASSQLADVYNEQFF. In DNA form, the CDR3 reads TGTGCCAGCAGCCAACTAGCGGACGTCTACAATGAGCAGTTCTTC.

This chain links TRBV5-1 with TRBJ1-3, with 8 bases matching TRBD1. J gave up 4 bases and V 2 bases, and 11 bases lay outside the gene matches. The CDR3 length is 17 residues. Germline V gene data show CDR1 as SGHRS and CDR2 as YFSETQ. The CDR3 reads CASSFSGQGGGGNTIYF. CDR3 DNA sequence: TGCGCCAGCAGCTTCTCCGGACAGGGTGGAGGGGGAAACACCATATATTTT.

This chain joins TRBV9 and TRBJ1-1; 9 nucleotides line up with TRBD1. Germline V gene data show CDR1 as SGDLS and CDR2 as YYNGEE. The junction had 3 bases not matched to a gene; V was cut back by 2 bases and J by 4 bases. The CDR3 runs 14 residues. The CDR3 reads CASSVRTGATEAFF. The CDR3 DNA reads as TGTGCCAGCAGCGTGAGGACAGGGGCCACTGAAGCTTTCTTT.

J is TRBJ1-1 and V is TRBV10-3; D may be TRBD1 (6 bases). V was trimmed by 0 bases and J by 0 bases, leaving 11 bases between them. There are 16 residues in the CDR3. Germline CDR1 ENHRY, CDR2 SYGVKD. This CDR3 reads CAISESGQGMNTEAFF. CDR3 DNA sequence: TGTGCCATCAGTGAGTCAGGTCAGGGGATGAACACTGAAGCTTTCTTT.

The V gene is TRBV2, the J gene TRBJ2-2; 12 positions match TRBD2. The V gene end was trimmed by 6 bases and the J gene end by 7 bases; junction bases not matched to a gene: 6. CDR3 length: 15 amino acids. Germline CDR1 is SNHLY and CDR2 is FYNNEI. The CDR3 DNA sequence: TGTGCCAGCAGCGCTAGCGGGGGGGCCTTCGGGGAGCTGTTTTTT. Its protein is CASSASGGAFGELFF.

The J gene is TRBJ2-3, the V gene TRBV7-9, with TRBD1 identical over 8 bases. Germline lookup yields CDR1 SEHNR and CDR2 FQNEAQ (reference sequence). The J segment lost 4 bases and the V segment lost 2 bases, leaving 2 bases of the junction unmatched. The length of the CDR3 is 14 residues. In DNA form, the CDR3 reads TGTGCCAGCAGCTTATCAGGGGGCGCAGATACGCAGTATTTT. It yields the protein CASSLSGGADTQYF.

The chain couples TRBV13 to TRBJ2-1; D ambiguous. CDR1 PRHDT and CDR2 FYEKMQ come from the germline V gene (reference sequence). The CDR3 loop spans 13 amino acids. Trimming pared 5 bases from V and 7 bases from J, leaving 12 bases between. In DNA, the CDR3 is TGTGCCAGCAGCCATACTATCCCAAATGAGCAGTTCTTC. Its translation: CASSHTIPNEQFF.

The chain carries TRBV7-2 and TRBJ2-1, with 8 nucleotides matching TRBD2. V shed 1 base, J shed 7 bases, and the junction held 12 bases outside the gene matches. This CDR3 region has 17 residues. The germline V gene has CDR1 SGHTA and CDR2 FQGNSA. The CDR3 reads CASSLEVGSGARNEQFF. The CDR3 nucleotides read TGTGCCAGCAGCTTAGAGGTTGGTAGCGGGGCTCGTAATGAGCAGTTCTTC.

For the CDR3, the DNA is TGTGCCAGCAGCCCCAGAGGTAGCACAGATACGCAGTATTTT. This encodes CASSPRGSTDTQYF. The V and J genes are TRBV2 and TRBJ2-3; no reliable D call. The CDR3 sequence is 14 residues long. The germline V and J ends were trimmed by 6 bases and 0 bases, with 10 bases remaining between them. Germline V lookup: CDR1 SNHLY, CDR2 FYNNEI.

CDR3: CSVRLADSKTYEQYF. In DNA form, the CDR3 reads TGCAGCGTAAGACTAGCGGACTCGAAAACCTACGAGCAGTACTTC. The genes are TRBV29-1 and TRBJ2-7; 9 nucleotides match TRBD2. The CDR3 has 15 residues. V lost 6 bases and J lost 2; bases outside the gene matches: 11. Germline-derived CDR1 and CDR2 are SQVTM and ANQGSEA.

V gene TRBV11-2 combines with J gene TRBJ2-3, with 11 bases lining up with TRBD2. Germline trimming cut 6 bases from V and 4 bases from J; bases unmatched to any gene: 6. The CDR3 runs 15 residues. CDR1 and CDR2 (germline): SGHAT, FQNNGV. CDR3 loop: CASRHSGGAADTQYF. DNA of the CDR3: TGTGCCAGCAGACATAGCGGGGGGGCTGCAGATACGCAGTATTTT.

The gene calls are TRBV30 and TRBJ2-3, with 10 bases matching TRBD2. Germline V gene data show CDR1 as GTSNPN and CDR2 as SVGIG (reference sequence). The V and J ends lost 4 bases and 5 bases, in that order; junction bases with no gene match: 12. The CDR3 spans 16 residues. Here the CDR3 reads CAWNSGRTSGQDTQYF. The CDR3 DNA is TGTGCCTGGAACTCCGGAAGGACTAGCGGCCAAGATACGCAGTATTTT. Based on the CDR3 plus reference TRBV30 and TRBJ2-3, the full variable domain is SQTIHQWPATLVQPVGSPLSLECTVEGTSNPNLYWYRQAAGRGLQLLFYSVGIGQISSEVPQNLSASRPQDRQFILSSKKLLLSDSGFYLCAWNSGRTSGQDTQYFGPGTRLTVL.

The DNA for the CDR3 is TGCGCCAGCAGCTTGGCCCCCCCAGGGCATGGCTACACCTTC. It is translated as CASSLAPPGHGYTF. The gene calls are TRBV5-1 and TRBJ1-2, with D maybe TRBD1 (5 bases). This CDR3 has 14 residues. Germline V lookup: CDR1 SGHRS, CDR2 YFSETQ. Trimming left V 0 bases short and J 6 bases short, with 12 bases between.

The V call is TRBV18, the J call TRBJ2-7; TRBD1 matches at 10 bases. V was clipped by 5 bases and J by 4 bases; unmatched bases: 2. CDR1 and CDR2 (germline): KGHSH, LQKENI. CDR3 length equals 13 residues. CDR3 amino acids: CASSRTGGYEQYF. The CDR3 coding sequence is TGTGCCAGCTCAAGGACAGGGGGGTACGAGCAGTACTTC.

For the CDR3, the DNA is TGTGCCTGGAGCGGGGGGACAGCGAACACTGAAGCTTTCTTT. It yields the protein CAWSGGTANTEAFF. The chain carries TRBV30 and TRBJ1-1, with 7 positions matching TRBD1. Germline V CDR1 and CDR2: GTSNPN, SVGIG (reference sequence). This CDR3 has 14 amino acids. V trimming: 3 bases; J trimming: 1 base; junction bases outside the gene matches: 5.

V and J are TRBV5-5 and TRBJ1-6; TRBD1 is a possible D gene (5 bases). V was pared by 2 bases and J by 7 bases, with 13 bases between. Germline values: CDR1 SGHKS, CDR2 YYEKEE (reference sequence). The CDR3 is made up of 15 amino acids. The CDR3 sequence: CASSFQGTENSPLHF. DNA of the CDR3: TGTGCCAGCAGCTTCCAAGGGACGGAAAATTCACCCCTCCACTTT.

The CDR3 loop is CASTLSQGAFGYTF. The CDR3 coding sequence is TGTGCCAGCACCCTATCTCAGGGGGCGTTTGGCTACACCTTC. V and J are TRBV7-9 and TRBJ1-2; 8 positions agree with TRBD1. V shed 7 bases and J 7 bases; nucleotides not matched to a gene: 11. Per germline, CDR1 SEHNR and CDR2 FQNEAQ (reference sequence). This CDR3 is 14 amino acids long.

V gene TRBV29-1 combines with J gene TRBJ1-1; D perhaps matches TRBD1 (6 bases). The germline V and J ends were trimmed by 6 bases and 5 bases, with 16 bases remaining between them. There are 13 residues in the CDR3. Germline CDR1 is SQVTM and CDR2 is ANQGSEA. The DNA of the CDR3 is TGCAGCGTATTAGGGGGTTCCGGGACTGAAGCTTTCTTT. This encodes CSVLGGSGTEAFF.

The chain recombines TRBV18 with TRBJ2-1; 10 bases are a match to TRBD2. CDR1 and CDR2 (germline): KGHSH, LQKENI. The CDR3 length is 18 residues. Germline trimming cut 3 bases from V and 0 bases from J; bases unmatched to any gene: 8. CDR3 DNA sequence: TGTGCCAGCTCACCGTTGGCACTAGCGGGGAGCTCCTACAATGAGCAGTTCTTC. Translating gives CASSPLALAGSSYNEQFF. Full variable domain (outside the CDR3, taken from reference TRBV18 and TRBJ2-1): NAGVMQNPRHLVRRRGQEARLRCSPMKGHSHVYWYRQLPEEGLKFMVYLQKENIIDESGMPKERFSAEFPKEGPSILRIQQVVRGDSAAYFCASSPLALAGSSYNEQFFGPGTRLTVL.

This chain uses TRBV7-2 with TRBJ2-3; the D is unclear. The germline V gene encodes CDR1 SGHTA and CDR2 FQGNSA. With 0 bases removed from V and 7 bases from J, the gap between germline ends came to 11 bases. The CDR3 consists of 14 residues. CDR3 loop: CASSLARSAYTQYF. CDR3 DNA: TGTGCCAGCAGCTTAGCTCGATCGGCTTATACGCAGTATTTT.

The CDR3 sequence: CSAGGRNEQFF. As DNA, the CDR3 is TGCAGTGCTGGTGGGCGGAATGAGCAGTTCTTC. J is TRBJ2-1 and V is TRBV20-1; no clear D gene. V was shortened by 5 bases and J by 7 bases, with 9 bases between the two germline ends. The germline gives CDR1 DFQATT, CDR2 SNEGSKA (reference sequence). The CDR3 spans 11 residues.

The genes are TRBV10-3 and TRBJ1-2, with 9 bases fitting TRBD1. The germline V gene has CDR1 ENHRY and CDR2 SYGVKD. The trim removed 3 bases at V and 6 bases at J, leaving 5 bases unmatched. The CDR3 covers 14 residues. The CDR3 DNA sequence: TGTGCCATCAGTGAAACAGGGGGCCAGGATGGCTACACCTTC. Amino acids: CAISETGGQDGYTF.

In nucleotides, the CDR3 is TGTGCCAGCAGTGCACACGCGGGGGGGTCCTACGAGCAGTACTTC. Its protein product is CASSAHAGGSYEQYF. This sequence joins TRBV25-1 and TRBJ2-7, with TRBD2 matching 9 bases. V was clipped by 4 bases and J by 1 base; unmatched bases: 5. The germline V gene has CDR1 MGHDK and CDR2 SYGVNS. This CDR3 contains 15 residues.

CDR3 sequence: CASSLTTGKEKLFF. CDR3 coding DNA: TGTGCCAGCAGCTTAACGACAGGGAAAGAAAAACTGTTTTTT. This rearrangement joins TRBV11-1 to TRBJ1-4; TRBD1 aligns across 7 bases. With V trimmed by 2 bases and J by 8 bases, 5 bases remained unmatched. The CDR3 is 14 residues long. CDR1 is SGHAT, CDR2 FQDESV, per germline (reference sequence).